The 12 T cell receptor beta chains listed next were all sequenced from one sample in a study of vaccination effects on CD4 cells after COVID-19. Having been cultured for around ten days, the cells underwent CD4+ T cell isolation. Participants were vaccinated with two doses of either the BNT162b2 or mRNA-1273 vaccine. The antigens these receptors bind are not known. The method was immunoSEQ multiplex PCR; TCRdb's version includes in-frame clones alone and lacks a portion of them. The data contain under 55,000 clones, roughly two thirds of them singletons. Sample: CD4+ T cells from PBMCs cultured without peptide, taken after COVID-19 vaccination. The receptors stem from a human donor who received a COVID-19 vaccine.

This clone was seen only a few times. J is TRBJ1-1 and V is TRBV18, with TRBD1 matching over 7 bases. The CDR3 totals 15 residues. The germline CDR1 and CDR2 sequences are KGHSH and LQKENI. V shed 8 bases, J shed 0 bases, and the junction held 9 bases outside the gene matches. This chain's CDR3 is CASRPGQSMNTEAFF. DNA of the CDR3: TGTGCCAGCAGGCCGGGACAGAGCATGAACACTGAAGCTTTCTTT.

The chain couples TRBV9 to TRBJ2-5; 9 bases are a match to TRBD2. J was trimmed by 4 bases and V by 2 bases; bases with no gene match: 9. Germline-derived CDR1 and CDR2 are SGDLS and YYNGEE. The CDR3 has 16 amino acids. This CDR3 is CASSVESGGWGETQYF. The CDR3 DNA sequence: TGTGCCAGCAGCGTGGAGAGCGGGGGGTGGGGAGAGACCCAGTACTTC.

The chain recombines TRBV4-1 with TRBJ2-7; a weak D match, TRBD2 (6 bases). The CDR3 consists of 16 residues. Per the germline V gene, CDR1 is MGHRA and CDR2 is YSYEKL. Trimming stripped 4 bases from V and 0 bases from J, with 16 bases between. The CDR3 loop is CASSRLGAGLSYEQYF. The CDR3 DNA reads TGCGCCAGCAGCCGCCTGGGAGCGGGCCTCTCCTACGAGCAGTACTTC.

This chain uses TRBV27 with TRBJ1-6; D uncertain. Germline V gene lookup returns CDR1 MNHEY and CDR2 SMNVEV (reference sequence). V gave up 2 bases and J gave up 12 bases, with 14 bases separating them. This CDR3 has 14 amino acids. The CDR3, as DNA: TGTGCCAGCAGTTTACTCAATATTTTGGGACCCCTCCACTTT. It is translated as CASSLLNILGPLHF.

The CDR3 is CATSTSGRGTQYF. The CDR3 region has the DNA TGTGCCACCTCGACTAGCGGGAGAGGAACGCAGTATTTT. The J gene is TRBJ2-3, the V gene TRBV6-5; 12 nucleotides line up with TRBD2. The CDR3 spans 13 residues. Germline lookup yields CDR1 MNHEY and CDR2 SVGAGI. J was trimmed by 9 bases and V by 10 bases; bases with no gene match: 8.

This clone was seen only a few times. The rearrangement links TRBV12-5 to TRBJ2-3; D is unresolved. The V and J ends lost 6 bases and 3 bases respectively, with 22 bases between them. This CDR3 region has 17 residues. The germline CDR1 and CDR2 sequences are LGHNT and FRNRAP. CDR3 coding DNA: TGTGCTAGTGGCCAAACCCTCAGCGCTAAAGGGACAGATACGCAGTATTTT. Amino acid sequence: CASGQTLSAKGTDTQYF.

This chain connects TRBV5-1 to TRBJ2-2; 8 nucleotides match TRBD2. V lost 4 bases, J lost 5 bases, and 7 bases stayed unmatched. The germline CDR1 and CDR2 sequences are SGHRS and YFSETQ. The CDR3 loop spans 15 amino acids. The CDR3, as DNA: TGCGCCAGCAGCCAGGCGAGCGGGAGAACCGGGGAGCTGTTTTTT. It encodes CASSQASGRTGELFF.

This clone was detected once. The rearrangement joins TRBV7-8 to TRBJ2-1, with a tentative D call TRBD1 (6 bases). V was clipped by 4 bases and J by 9 bases, with 22 bases between them. CDR3 size: 16 residues. The germline V gene encodes CDR1 SGHVS and CDR2 FQNEAQ. The CDR3 DNA sequence: TGTGCCAGCAGCTCAAGACTGGGCCAGGGGATTGGTGAGCAGTTCTTC. This sequence encodes CASSSRLGQGIGEQFF.

V is TRBV7-8 and J is TRBJ2-2, with D unresolved. Germline values: CDR1 SGHVS, CDR2 FQNEAQ. The CDR3 runs 15 residues. V was pared by 6 bases and J by 5 bases, with 16 bases between. This CDR3 is CASRRLLPGTGELFF. CDR3 DNA: TGTGCCAGCAGACGTTTACTCCCCGGGACCGGGGAGCTGTTTTTT.

The J gene is TRBJ1-1, the V gene TRBV19, with a weak D call TRBD1 (5 bases). The CDR3 consists of 13 residues. Between the trimmed V and J ends, which lost 2 bases and 11 bases, there was a span of 15 bases. From germline, CDR1 is LNHDA and CDR2 SQIVND (reference sequence). The CDR3 sequence: CASSIRAGLVAFF. Written as DNA, the CDR3 is TGTGCCAGTAGTATACGGGCAGGGTTGGTTGCTTTCTTT.

J is TRBJ2-3 and V is TRBV30, with 12 bases lining up with TRBD1. Germline loops: CDR1 GTSNPN, CDR2 SVGIG (reference sequence). The V segment lost 5 bases and the J segment 4 bases; nucleotides outside the gene matches: 1. There are 13 residues in the CDR3. The CDR3 here is CAWGTGGADTQYF. As DNA, the CDR3 is TGTGCCTGGGGGACAGGGGGCGCAGATACGCAGTATTTT.

V is TRBV6-6 and J is TRBJ2-7; 11 nucleotides line up with TRBD1. Unmatched junction bases numbered 9, after V lost 7 bases and J lost 4 bases. Germline CDR1 MNHNY, CDR2 SVGAGI (reference sequence). The length of the CDR3 is 15 residues. CDR3 residues: CASKASGTGGYEQYF. The DNA for the CDR3 is TGTGCCAGCAAAGCCTCCGGGACAGGGGGTTACGAGCAGTACTTC.